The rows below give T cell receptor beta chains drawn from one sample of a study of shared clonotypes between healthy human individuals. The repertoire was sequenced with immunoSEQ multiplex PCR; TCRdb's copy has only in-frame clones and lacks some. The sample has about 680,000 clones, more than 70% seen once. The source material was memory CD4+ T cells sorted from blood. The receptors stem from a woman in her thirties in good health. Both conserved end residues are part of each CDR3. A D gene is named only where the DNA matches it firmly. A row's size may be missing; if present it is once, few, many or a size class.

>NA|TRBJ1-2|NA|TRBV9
TGTGCCAGCAGCGTTCGGACAGACGGGGGGTATGGCTACACCTTC
CASSVRTDGGYGYTF
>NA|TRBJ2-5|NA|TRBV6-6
TGTGCCAGCAGTTACCCCCACAGGGGAGGGGAGACCCAGTACTTC
CASSYPHRGGETQYF
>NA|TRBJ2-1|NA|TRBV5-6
TGTGCCAGCAGCTTCGGGACCACACTGTACAATGAGCAGTTCTTC
CASSFGTTLYNEQFF
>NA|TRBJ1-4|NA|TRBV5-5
TGTGCCAGCAGCGTTCCCGGGACATCAGAAAAACTGTTTTTT
CASSVPGTSEKLFF
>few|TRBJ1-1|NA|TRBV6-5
TGTGCCAGCAGTATCGGTCTGGGTAAGAACACTGAAGCTTTCTTT
CASSIGLGKNTEAFF
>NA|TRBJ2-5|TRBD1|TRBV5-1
TGCGCCAGCAGCTTCGGGACAGGGGGCCGGGAGACCCAGTACTTC
CASSFGTGGRETQYF
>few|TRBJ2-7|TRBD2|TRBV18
TGTGCCAGCTCACCTCTAGCGGGAGCAACTGCCTACGAGCAGTACTTC
CASSPLAGATAYEQYF
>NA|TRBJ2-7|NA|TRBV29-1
TGCAGCGTCCCGTCGACAGTAAGAGGCGAGCAGTACTTC
CSVPSTVRGEQYF
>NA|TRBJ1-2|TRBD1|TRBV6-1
TGTGCCAGCACCCTTGACAGGGCTTCGGCCTATGGCTACACCTTC
CASTLDRASAYGYTF
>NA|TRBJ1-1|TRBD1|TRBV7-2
TGTGCCAGCACAACAGGGGGGCTCATGAACACTGAAGCTTTCTTT
CASTTGGLMNTEAFF
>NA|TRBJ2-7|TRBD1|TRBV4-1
TGCGCCAGCAGCCAAGAGAGCCGGGGACAGGGGATCTACGAGCAGTACTTC
CASSQESRGQGIYEQYF
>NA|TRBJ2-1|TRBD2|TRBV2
TGTGCCAGCAGTGAAGAGGGGGGCCTAGCGGGATATGAGCAGTTCTTC
CASSEEGGLAGYEQFF
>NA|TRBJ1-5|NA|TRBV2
TGTGCCAGCAGCCCGACAGGTAATCAGCCCCAGCATTTT
CASSPTGNQPQHF
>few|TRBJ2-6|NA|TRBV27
TGTGCCAGCAGGCCTAGAGATACTGGGGCCAACGTCCTGACTTTC
CASRPRDTGANVLTF
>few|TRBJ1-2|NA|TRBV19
TGTGCCAGTAGACCACCCCAGGGAATCTATGGCTACACCTTC
CASRPPQGIYGYTF
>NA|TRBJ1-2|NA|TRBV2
TGTGCCAGCAGTGAAGATGGAGGGGGCTATGGCTACACCTTC
CASSEDGGGYGYTF
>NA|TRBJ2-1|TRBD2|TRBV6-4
TGTGCCAGCAGTGACACGGGAGGGTCCCATGAGCAGTTCTTC
CASSDTGGSHEQFF
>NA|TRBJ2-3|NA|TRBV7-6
TGTGCCAGCAGCCCCCAGCCGGGCACAGATACGCAGTATTTT
CASSPQPGTDTQYF
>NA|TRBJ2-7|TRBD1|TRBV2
TGTGCCAGCAGTGTAGAGGGACAGGGGGAGTACGAGCAGTACTTC
CASSVEGQGEYEQYF
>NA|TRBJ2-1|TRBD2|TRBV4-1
TGCGCCAGCAGCCAAGAACCCAGCGGGGGCAACAATGAGCAGTTCTTC
CASSQEPSGGNNEQFF
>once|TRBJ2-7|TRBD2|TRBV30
TGTGCCTGGAGTGTATTCAGCGGGAGGGCCGCGTCCTACGAGCAGTACTTC
CAWSVFSGRAASYEQYF
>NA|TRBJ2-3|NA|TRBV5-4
TGTGCCAGCAGCTTGTGGAACGGGTTTAGATCCACAGATACGCAGTATTTT
CASSLWNGFRSTDTQYF
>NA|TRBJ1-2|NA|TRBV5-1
TGCGCCAGCAGCTACGCTACAGCTCGCCTCCTTGGCTACACCTTC
CASSYATARLLGYTF
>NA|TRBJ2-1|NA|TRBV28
TGTGCCAGCAGTGAGGGGTATGAGGAGCAGTTCTTC
CASSEGYEEQFF
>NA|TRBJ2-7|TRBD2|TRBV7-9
TGTGCCAGCAGCGGGACTAGCGCCAACTCCTACGAGCAGTACTTC
CASSGTSANSYEQYF
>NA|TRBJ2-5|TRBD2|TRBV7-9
TGTGCCAGCAGTGCTAGCGGCCCAGAGACCCAGTACTTC
CASSASGPETQYF
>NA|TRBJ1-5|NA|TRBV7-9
TGTGCCAGCAGCTTTGCGGGCAATCAGCCCCAGCATTTT
CASSFAGNQPQHF
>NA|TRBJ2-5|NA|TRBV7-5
TGTGTCAGAAGCTTCATAGCGGGAGAGGGCCAAGAGACCCAGTACTTC
CVRSFIAGEGQETQYF
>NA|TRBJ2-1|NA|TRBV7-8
TGTGCCAGCAGCTTAGTTAGGGCCCCGAGGGGGGCGGGGTACCCCTACAATGAGCAGTTCTTC
CASSLVRAPRGAGYPYNEQFF
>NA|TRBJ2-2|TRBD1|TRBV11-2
TGTGCCAGCAGGTACAGGGGGGACACCGGGGAGCTGTTTTTT
CASRYRGDTGELFF
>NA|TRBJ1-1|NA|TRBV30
TGTGCCTGGAGTAACTTTGCAATGAACACTGAAGCTTTCTTT
CAWSNFAMNTEAFF
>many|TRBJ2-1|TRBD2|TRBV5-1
TGCGCCAGCAGCTTACAAGCGGGAGGGCGAGGAGAGCAGTTCTTC
CASSLQAGGRGEQFF
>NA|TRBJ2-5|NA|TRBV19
TGTGCCAGTAGTATAGCCCAGCAAGAGACCCAGTACTTC
CASSIAQQETQYF
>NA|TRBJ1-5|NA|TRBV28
TGTGCCAGCAGCCGTACTAATCAGCCCCAGCATTTT
CASSRTNQPQHF
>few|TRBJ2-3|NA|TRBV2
TGTGCCAGCGGTATCTGGGTAAGGGCAGATACGCAGTATTTT
CASGIWVRADTQYF
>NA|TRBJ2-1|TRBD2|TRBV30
TGTGCCTGGAGTGGTTATGGACTAGCAGCTTCAAATGAGCAGTTCTTC
CAWSGYGLAASNEQFF
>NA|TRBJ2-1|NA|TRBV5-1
TGCGCCAGCAGCCCGGGGTCGCCCCCGAATGAGCAGTTCTTC
CASSPGSPPNEQFF
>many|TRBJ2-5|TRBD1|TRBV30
TGTGCCTGGAGGACAGGGAACCAAGAGACCCAGTACTTC
CAWRTGNQETQYF
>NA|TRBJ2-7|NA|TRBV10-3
TGTGCCATCAACTCTTGGGCGGGTGAGCAGTACTTC
CAINSWAGEQYF
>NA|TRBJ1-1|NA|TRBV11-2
TGTGCCAGCAGCCAAGGAGGAAGCCCTCAGGCTTTCTTT
CASSQGGSPQAFF
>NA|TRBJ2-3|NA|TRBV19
TGTGCCAGTAGTATAGTGGGGATTCATACGCAGTATTTT
CASSIVGIHTQYF
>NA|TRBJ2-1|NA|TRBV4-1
TGCGCCAGCAGCCAAGATTTTCAGGCCTACAATGAGCAGTTCTTC
CASSQDFQAYNEQFF
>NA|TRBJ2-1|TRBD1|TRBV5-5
TGTGCCAGCAGCCCCCGGGACAGGCGTAATGAGCAGTTCTTC
CASSPRDRRNEQFF
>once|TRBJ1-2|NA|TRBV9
TGTGCCAGCAGCGTAGGGTTCTTACGTAGGGGGATAGCTAACTATGGCTACACCTTC
CASSVGFLRRGIANYGYTF
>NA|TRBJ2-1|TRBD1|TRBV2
TGTGCCAGCAGTGAGGCCAGGGGGAATAATGAGCAGTTCTTC
CASSEARGNNEQFF
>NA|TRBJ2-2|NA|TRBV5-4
TGTGCCAGCAGCCAAGGGGGGGACGGCGGGGAGCTGTTTTTT
CASSQGGDGGELFF